Described below is a single TCR beta chain sequence and its context. The antigen is not known. This entry comes from a study of T cell responses to AZD1222 COVID-19 vaccine. Points from the study as a whole: Donors, mostly white British, included more females; clonal diversity was possibly underestimated. Samples come after the peak T cell response, not at day 14. Seropositivity was recorded at baseline in only 5 or 6 AZD1222 recipients. The study found Spike-specific TCR breadth and depth rose after two AZD1222 doses.

This CDR3 is 14 amino acids long. Germline V gives CDR1 KGHSH, CDR2 LQKENI. The V gene lost 3 bases and the J gene lost 0 bases, with 9 bases spanning the gap. Profiling relied on immunoSEQ multiplex PCR, and the TCRdb table lists in-frame clones only, not all of them. The data show roughly 170,000 clones, around 88% seen once. The J gene is TRBJ2-7, the V gene TRBV18, with D perhaps matching TRBD2 (5 bases). The sequence derives from an adult in good health. Sequencing was performed on peripheral blood, taken on day 0 of AZD1222 vaccination. CDR3 nucleotide sequence: TGTGCCAGCTCACCGGGTAGCGACTCCTACGAGCAGTACTTC. Its protein product is CASSPGSDSYEQYF. Combining the CDR3 with reference TRBV18 and TRBJ2-7 gives the whole variable domain NAGVMQNPRHLVRRRGQEARLRCSPMKGHSHVYWYRQLPEEGLKFMVYLQKENIIDESGMPKERFSAEFPKEGPSILRIQQVVRGDSAAYFCASSPGSDSYEQYFGPGTRLTVT.